This T cell receptor beta chain was sequenced during a study of T cell repertoires in cytomegalovirus infection. On the study more broadly: CMV epitopes used comprised recently identified HLA-C-restricted ones and well-studied HLA-B-restricted ones. Public signatures in TCR beta pointed to CMV infection and matching HLA type. Whole-study results and caveats: Across the ex vivo response, the dominant clonotypes were HLA-C-restricted CMV-specific TCR beta clonotypes. Totalled public TCR beta family frequency picked out people who carried CMV plus the relevant HLA.

A single count supports this clonotype. Its antigen is unknown. TCRdb re-analysed the reads in MiXCR, keeping a single row per CDR3 protein. The sample yields around 71,000 distinct CDR3 sequences, 20% to 25% seen once. This CDR3 comprises 15 residues. V was trimmed by 6 bases and J by 0 bases, leaving 14 bases between them. The germline V gene has CDR1 SGHAT and CDR2 FQNNGV. The TCR sequence derives from a human donor in good health (CMV status not recorded). Some clones in this sample may be carry-over from other donors' samples. The chain uses TRBV11-2 and TRBJ1-1; a possible D gene is TRBD1 (6 bases). The sequencing here drew on CD8+ T cells from cultured PBMCs, taken from culture after CMV antigen stimulation. The CDR3 nucleotides read TGTGCCAGCAGTGCCCTACAGGGAATGAACACTGAAGCTTTCTTT. Amino acid sequence: CASSALQGMNTEAFF.